A single sample is the source of the 28 T cell receptor delta chains below, sequenced in a study of γδ T cells in repeated Plasmodium falciparum infection. TCRdb re-called the multiplex PCR reads via CATT. The data hold 70,000 to 95,000 delta-chain clones, with more than 1.4% observed a single time. Flow sorting of PBMC yielded separate Vgamma9/Vdelta2+ and Vdelta2-negative gammadelta T cell populations for bulk repertoire analysis. Material: gamma-delta T cells from blood. These receptors originate from a pool of human donors (malaria-infected and uninfected, not separated).

Only a few counts were recorded for this clone. TCRdb's entry gives the protein of a much larger clone, which mismatches this DNA's translation at residue 13, likely from a read error; the protein reported here is translated from the DNA. J is TRDJ1 and V is TRDV1; 9 nucleotides agree with TRDD3. TCRdb gives no J gene; it was assigned here by matching the DNA to germline. Unmatched junction bases numbered 12, after V lost 1 base and J lost 9 bases. Germline assignment: CDR1 TSWWSYY and CDR2 QGS. This CDR3 contains 16 residues. The CDR3 DNA sequence: TGTGCTCTTGGGGAACCGCTAGGGACTGGGGGAGATGAACTCATCTTT. Amino acid sequence: CALGEPLGTGGDELIF.

Concerning this clone: The protein TCRdb lists belongs to a much larger clone and differs from this DNA's translation at residue 6, which points to a read error; the protein shown is made from the DNA. The CDR3 reads CACDTASGGSRDTRQMFF. The CDR3 DNA sequence: TGTGCCTGTGACACCGCGTCCGGGGGTTCCCGGGACACCCGACAGATGTTTTTC. The chain employs TRDV2 and TRDJ3; tentative D call: TRDD3 (5 bases). TCRdb gives no J gene; it was assigned here by matching the DNA to germline. Germline V gene lookup returns CDR1 GEAIGNYY and CDR2 EKD. This CDR3 is 18 amino acids long. V was shortened by 0 bases and J by 5 bases, with 16 bases between the two germline ends.

A word on this clone: This DNA's translation and the protein TCRdb lists, from a much larger clone, do not match at residue 14, likely due to a read error; the protein shown is translated from the DNA. The chain carries TRDV2 and TRDJ1; no definite D call. Because TCRdb records no J gene, it was assigned here through a match of the DNA to germline. The CDR3 totals 17 residues. From germline, CDR1 is GEAIGNYY and CDR2 EKD. In DNA, the CDR3 is TGTGCCTGTGACACCGTCGTGACTTCTCCCAACACCGATAGACTCATCTTT. Translated: CACDTVVTSPNTDRLIF.

This clone turned up a few times. With a much larger clone just one base away, this may be a read error. The V call is TRDV1, the J call TRDJ1; 9 bases are a match to TRDD3. Since TCRdb gives no J gene, matching the DNA to germline was used here to assign it. Germline assignment: CDR1 TSWWSYY and CDR2 QGS. This CDR3 is built from 35 residues. V lost 0 bases to trimming and J lost 0 bases; unmatched junction nucleotides: 59. CDR3 coding DNA: TGTGCTCTTGGGGAACTGGCCGAATTTCTTAGGAAGTTACTGGGGGACGACCACTACCCTTTCGGACCAGATTTCTTTCGACCTTACACCGATAAACTCATCTTT. This codes for CALGELAEFLRKLLGDDHYPFGPDFFRPYTDKLIF.

This clone was seen ten or more times. Distinct nucleotide sequences in the sample also encode this CDR3. The CDR3 bases are TGTGCTCTTGGGGAAATTTGTCGTTCCGAACGAGGGTACTGGGGGATACGCGTATCCTATTTAGATAAACTCATCTTT. Translated: CALGEICRSERGYWGIRVSYLDKLIF. V usage is TRDV1 and J usage is TRDJ1; TRDD3 matches 13 bases. Germline V gives CDR1 TSWWSYY, CDR2 QGS. The CDR3 is 26 residues long. After removal of 2 bases from V and 5 bases from J, the junction contained 35 bases not matched to a gene.

Of note for this clone: Given a much more abundant clone one base away, this may be a read error. This rearrangement joins TRDV1 to TRDJ1, with D possibly TRDD2 on 6 matching bases. CDR1 and CDR2 (germline): TSWWSYY, QGS. The CDR3 is 18 residues long. Deletions cut 0 bases from V and 8 bases from J, with 25 bases between. CDR3 sequence (DNA): TGTGCTCTTGGGGAACTTTTTCCTTCCCCCCTTACGATCAGGAAACTCATCTTT. Protein: CALGELFPSPLTIRKLIF.

There are a few counts of this clone. TCRdb pairs this DNA with a much larger clone's protein that differs at residue 8, likely a read error; the protein shown was translated from the DNA. This rearrangement joins TRDV1 to TRDJ3, with D perhaps TRDD3 (6 bases). Trimming pared 2 bases from V and 0 bases from J, leaving 8 bases between. The CDR3 is 17 amino acids. The V gene's germline CDR1 is TSWWSYY and CDR2 QGS. CDR3 DNA: TGTGCTCTTGGGGAAGGGGGACACTCCTGGGACACCCGACAGATGTTTTTC. Protein product: CALGEGGHSWDTRQMFF.

Comment on this clone: A far larger clone lies a single base away; this is likely a read error. The chain uses TRDV1 and TRDJ1; 8 bases are shared with TRDD3. Because TCRdb records no J gene, it was assigned here through a match of the DNA to germline. CDR1 is TSWWSYY, CDR2 QGS, per germline. V dropped 3 bases and J dropped 0; count of bases not matched to a gene: 15. CDR3 length: 19 amino acids. Written as DNA, the CDR3 is TGTGCTCTTGGGGAGCTTCTTGGGGGATTGAAGGGCTACACCGATAAACTCATCTTT. Its protein product is CALGELLGGLKGYTDKLIF.

About this clone: The protein held in TCRdb is that of a much larger clone and does not match this DNA's translation at residue 7, likely because of a read error; the protein shown is translated from the DNA. This chain connects TRDV1 to TRDJ1; 8 bases map to TRDD3. The CDR3 sequence is 13 residues long. V trimming: 6 bases; J trimming: 4 bases; junction bases outside the gene matches: 4. Germline CDR1 is TSWWSYY and CDR2 is QGS. The CDR3 is CALGRGIVDKLIF. CDR3 nucleotides: TGTGCTCTTGGTAGGGGGATAGTCGATAAACTCATCTTT.

About this clone: TCRdb shows a much larger clone's protein in place of this DNA's translation, and the two differ at residue 13, likely through a read error; the protein shown is translated from the DNA. The CDR3 here is CASTTFISYTDKPIF. The CDR3 nucleotides are TGTGCCTCGACGACGTTCATCTCGTACACCGATAAACCCATCTTT. The V gene was identified as TRDV3, while no J gene was called. The CDR3 loop spans 15 amino acids. In germline, CDR1 is TVYSNPD, CDR2 GDNSRS (reference sequence).

The sample holds a few counts of this clone. A far larger clone is only one base removed, so a read error is likely. The same CDR3 arises from other DNA sequences in this sample as well. The gene calls are TRDV2 and TRDJ1; a possible D gene is TRDD3 (8 bases). No J segment appears in TCRdb, so it was assigned here by matching the sequence to germline. CDR3 length equals 20 residues. The germline V gene encodes CDR1 GEAIGNYY and CDR2 EKD. The V gene lost 5 bases and the J gene lost 0 bases, with 30 bases spanning the gap. The CDR3, as DNA: TGTGCCTGTGCGGTTCCTACGTACTGGGGGGGGACAAAGTACACCGATAAACTCATCTTT. It is translated as CACAVPTYWGGTKYTDKLIF.

In its sample, this clone was seen a few times. One base separates it from a far larger clone, so it is likely a read error. Different DNA sequences within this sample yield the same CDR3. No J gene was called, and the V gene is TRDV1; the DNA was not compared with TRDD3, the D call given in the table. CDR3 length equals 24 residues. Germline CDR1 is TSWWSYY and CDR2 is QGS. The CDR3, as DNA: TGTGCTCTTGGGGAACCGACGGCCCCAAACTTCCTCTTATACTGGGGGAATTACACCGATAAACTTATCTTT. Its protein product is CALGEPTAPNFLLYWGNYTDKLIF.

In this sample, this clone turned up a few times. The translation of this DNA and the TCRdb protein of a much larger clone differ at residue 19, probably owing to a read error; the protein shown here is translated from the DNA. The CDR3 sequence: CAFPSQFTGGSAGGTDKLTF. CDR3 sequence (DNA): TGTGCCTTTCCCTCCCAATTTACTGGGGGATCCGCTGGGGGAACCGATAAACTCACCTTT. The chain is built from TRDV3 and TRDJ1, with TRDD3 identical over 10 bases. The CDR3 runs to 20 residues. Germline CDR1 is TVYSNPD and CDR2 is GDNSRS (reference sequence). Full variable domain (remainder filled in from reference TRDV3 and TRDJ1): CDKVTQSSPDQTVASGSEVVLLCTYDTVYSNPDLFWYRIRPDYSFQFVFYGDNSRSEGADFTQGRFSVKHILTQKAFHLVISPVRTEDSATYYCAFPSQFTGGSAGGTDKLTFGKGTRVTVEP.

In this sample, this clone turned up a few times. A far larger clone is off by one base, so a read error is likely. Other nucleotide sequences from this sample produce the same CDR3. No J gene call was made, and the V gene is TRDV2. This CDR3 spans 16 amino acids. Per germline, CDR1 GEAIGNYY and CDR2 EKD. The CDR3 DNA reads TGTGCCTGTGACGCTCTATATACCTTGTACACCGATAAACTCATCTTC. It translates to CACDALYTLYTDKLIF.

This clone was counted many times. The rearrangement links TRDV1 to TRDJ1, with a possible D match to TRDD3 (10 bases). The germline V and J ends were trimmed by 0 bases and 0 bases, with 26 bases remaining between them. Germline CDR1 reads TSWWSYY; CDR2 reads QGS. The CDR3 extends over 21 amino acids. The CDR3 protein is CALGELFLPTYWGMYTDKLIF. The CDR3 DNA is TGTGCTCTTGGGGAACTCTTCCTTCCTACGTACTGGGGGATGTACACCGATAAACTCATCTTT.

This clone has only a few counts. The TCRdb protein comes from a much larger clone and disagrees with this DNA's translation at residue 4, likely due to a read error; the protein given here is derived from the DNA. The gene calls are TRDV2 and TRDJ2; 10 bases map to TRDD3. V trimming: 5 bases; J trimming: 0 bases; junction bases outside the gene matches: 14. From germline, CDR1 is GEAIGNYY and CDR2 EKD. CDR3 size: 19 residues. CDR3 sequence (DNA): TGTGCCTGTGGCCATATTGATGTGGGGGATACTGCTTTGACAGCACAACTCTTCTTT. The encoded protein is CACGHIDVGDTALTAQLFF.

This clone showed up just a few times. The protein that TCRdb holds for this DNA derives from a much larger clone and differs from the translated DNA at residue 13, which likely indicates a read error; the protein shown here is translated from the DNA. This chain joins TRDV1 and TRDJ1, with D possibly matching TRDD3 (5 bases). TCRdb records no J gene; here it was assigned by comparing the DNA to germline. Germline V lookup: CDR1 TSWWSYY, CDR2 QGS. The CDR3 contains 16 residues. CDR3 coding DNA: TGTGCTCTTGGGGAACTAAGAGGGATCGACACCGATGAACTCATCTTT. As protein: CALGELRGIDTDELIF.

Of note for this clone: This DNA translates differently at residue 6 from the TCRdb protein, which is that of a much larger clone; a read error is likely, and the protein shown is the DNA's own translation. The chain uses TRDV2 and TRDJ2; D is undetermined. TCRdb supplies no J gene; here it was assigned by aligning the nucleotide sequence to germline. In germline, CDR1 is GEAIGNYY, CDR2 EKD. The ends were cut back, 8 bases at V and 7 bases at J, with 10 bases in the middle. This CDR3 spans 11 amino acids. CDR3 nucleotide sequence: TGTGCCTACCAAGGGGTAGCACAACTCTTCTTT. Translating gives CAYQGVAQLFF.

About this clone itself: A far larger clone differs by one base, so this is likely a read error. Within the sample, other DNA sequences also encode this same CDR3. The CDR3, as DNA: TGTGCCTGTGTGGGACTAGGGGATACGGGTACCGATAAACTCATCTTT. This translates into CACVGLGDTGTDKLIF. The J gene is TRDJ1, the V gene TRDV2; 9 bases line up with TRDD3. The J gene, left out of TCRdb, was set here by checking the DNA against germline. Germline loops: CDR1 GEAIGNYY, CDR2 EKD. V lost 5 bases, J lost 2 bases, and 11 bases stayed unmatched. The CDR3 loop spans 16 amino acids.

A note on this clone: It may be a read error: a sequence one base away is much more abundant. The chain has TRDV1 and TRDJ1; 12 nucleotides line up with TRDD3. Here the J gene was assigned by germline matching of the DNA, as TCRdb has none. Germline V gene data show CDR1 as TSWWSYY and CDR2 as QGS. This CDR3 region has 17 residues. DNA for the CDR3: TGCGCTCTTGGGGACGAGTGTACTGGGGGATACCGAGATAAACTCATCTTT. This encodes CALGDECTGGYRDKLIF.

Many counts were recorded for this clone. The V gene is TRDV1, the J gene TRDJ1; tentative D call: TRDD3 (6 bases). The CDR3 has 20 amino acids. The V end was cut by 0 bases, the J end by 3 bases, with 26 bases between. Germline V gene lookup returns CDR1 TSWWSYY and CDR2 QGS. The CDR3: CALGELGYGGDWADADKLIF. In nucleotides, the CDR3 is TGTGCTCTTGGGGAACTGGGTTACGGGGGCGACTGGGCTGACGCCGATAAACTCATCTTT.

Only a few counts were recorded for this clone. The translation of this DNA and the TCRdb protein of a much larger clone differ at residue 5, probably owing to a read error; the protein shown here is translated from the DNA. This chain connects TRDV2 to TRDJ1; possible D gene TRDD3, 6 bases. TCRdb leaves out the J gene; it was filled in here by matching the DNA to germline. This CDR3 region has 16 residues. CDR1 and CDR2 from the germline V gene are GEAIGNYY and EKD. Deletions cut 3 bases from V and 0 bases from J, with 16 bases between. The CDR3, as DNA: TGTGCCTGTGACGCCGTGGGGGCTTCTAACACCGATAAACTCATCTTT. Protein: CACDAVGASNTDKLIF.

Comments on this clone: A read error is likely here: a far larger clone is one base away. Other DNA sequences in the same sample also yield this CDR3. The chain is built from TRDV1 and TRDJ1; 12 positions match TRDD3. TCRdb leaves out the J gene; it was filled in here by matching the DNA to germline. The CDR3 contains 23 residues. Unmatched junction bases numbered 26, after V lost 4 bases and J lost 2 bases. The germline V gene has CDR1 TSWWSYY and CDR2 QGS. The DNA of the CDR3 is TGTGCTCTTGGGGCTCGGCCTCTTCCCAATAGTCTGGGGGATACGGGTTATACCGATAAACTCATCTTT. This gives the protein CALGARPLPNSLGDTGYTDKLIF.

This clone turned up a few times. For this DNA, TCRdb reports the protein of a much larger clone, which diverges at residue 19, most likely from a read error; the protein presented here is translated directly from the DNA. This sequence joins TRDV2 and TRDJ1; 7 bases map to TRDD3. No J gene was available from TCRdb, and it was assigned here by a germline match of the DNA. The CDR3 consists of 22 residues. CDR1 and CDR2 (germline): GEAIGNYY, EKD. The DNA of the CDR3 is TGTGCCTGTGACAGTATGAGCTGGGGGGAAACACCCGGGCCGAAGAACACCGATAGACTCATCTTT. Its protein product is CACDSMSWGETPGPKNTDRLIF.

A few counts support this clone. The mismatch at residue 8 between this DNA's translation and the TCRdb protein of a much larger clone likely reflects a read error; the protein shown is translated from the DNA. The chain recombines TRDV1 with TRDJ3, with D unclear. No J segment appears in TCRdb, so it was assigned here by matching the sequence to germline. This CDR3 comprises 14 residues. The V end lost 3 bases, the J end lost 9 bases, and 9 bases lay between the germline ends. CDR1 is TSWWSYY, CDR2 QGS, per germline. The chain's CDR3 is CALGDAEGTRQMFF. CDR3 DNA sequence: TGTGCTCTTGGGGATGCGGAGGGCACCCGACAGATGTTTTTC.

Notes on this clone: The protein that TCRdb holds for this DNA derives from a much larger clone and differs from the translated DNA at residue 13, which likely indicates a read error; the protein shown here is translated from the DNA. This chain joins TRDV2 and TRDJ1, with 13 bases matching TRDD3. The CDR3 runs to 20 residues. The junction had 18 bases not matched to a gene; V was cut back by 3 bases and J by 3 bases. CDR1 and CDR2 from the germline V gene are GEAIGNYY and EKD. The CDR3 here is CACDSLGDTNQLGSADKLIF. The DNA for the CDR3 is TGTGCCTGTGACTCACTGGGGGATACGAATCAGCTAGGGAGCGCCGATAAACTCATCTTT.

This clone was observed a few times. The TCRdb record carries a much larger clone's protein, which differs from this DNA's translation at residue 11; a read error is the likely cause, and the protein listed here is the DNA translation. The rearrangement uses TRDV2 and TRDJ3, with D possibly being TRDD3 (6 bases). The J gene was not available in TCRdb and was assigned here by matching the DNA to germline segments. The CDR3 is made up of 17 amino acids. CDR1 GEAIGNYY and CDR2 EKD come from the germline V gene. The CDR3: CACDTERVSWGTRQMFF. CDR3 coding DNA: TGTGCCTGTGACACCGAGAGGGTCTCCTGGGGCACCCGACAGATGTTTTTC.

About this clone: This likely came from a read error, as a far larger clone is one base away. Other DNA variants within this sample encode the same CDR3. The chain uses TRDV2 and TRDJ1; the D gene is possibly TRDD3 (6 bases). In the absence of a J gene in TCRdb, the DNA was matched to germline to assign it here. Germline V gene sequence: CDR1 GEAIGNYY, CDR2 EKD. Trimming shortened V by 3 bases and J by 1 base, and 17 bases separated the two germline ends. The CDR3 spans 16 residues. The CDR3 sequence is CACDGVLGQGTDKLIF. CDR3 in DNA: TGTGCCTGTGACGGCGTGCTGGGGCAGGGCACCGATAAACTCATCTTT.